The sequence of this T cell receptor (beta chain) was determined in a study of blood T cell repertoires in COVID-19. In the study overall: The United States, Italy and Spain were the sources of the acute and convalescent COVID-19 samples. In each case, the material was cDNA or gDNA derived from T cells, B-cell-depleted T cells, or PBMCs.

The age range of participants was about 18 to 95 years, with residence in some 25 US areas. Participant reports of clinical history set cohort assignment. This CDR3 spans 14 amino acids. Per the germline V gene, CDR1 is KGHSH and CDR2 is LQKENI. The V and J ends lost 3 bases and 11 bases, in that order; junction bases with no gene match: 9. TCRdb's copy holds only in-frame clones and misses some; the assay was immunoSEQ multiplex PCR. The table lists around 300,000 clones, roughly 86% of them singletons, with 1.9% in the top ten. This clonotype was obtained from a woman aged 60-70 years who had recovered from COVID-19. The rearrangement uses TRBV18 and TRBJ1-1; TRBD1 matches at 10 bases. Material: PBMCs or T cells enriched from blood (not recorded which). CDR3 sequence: CASSPDRGLGGAFF. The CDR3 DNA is TGTGCCAGCTCACCCGACAGGGGGCTTGGTGGGGCTTTCTTT.